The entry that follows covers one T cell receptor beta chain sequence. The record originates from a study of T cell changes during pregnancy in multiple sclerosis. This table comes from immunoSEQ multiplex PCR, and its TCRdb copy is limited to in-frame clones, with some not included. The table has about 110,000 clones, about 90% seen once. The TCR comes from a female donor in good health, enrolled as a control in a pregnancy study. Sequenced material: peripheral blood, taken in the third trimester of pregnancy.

In nucleotides, the CDR3 is TGTGCCAGCAGCTCGAGACAGGGAACCACTGAAGCTTTCTTT. Protein product: CASSSRQGTTEAFF. The chain carries TRBV5-6 and TRBJ1-1; 7 nucleotides match TRBD1. With 3 bases clipped from V and 4 bases from J, the junction kept 6 bases outside the gene matches. The CDR3 totals 14 residues. Per the germline V gene, CDR1 is SGHDT and CDR2 is YYEEEE.